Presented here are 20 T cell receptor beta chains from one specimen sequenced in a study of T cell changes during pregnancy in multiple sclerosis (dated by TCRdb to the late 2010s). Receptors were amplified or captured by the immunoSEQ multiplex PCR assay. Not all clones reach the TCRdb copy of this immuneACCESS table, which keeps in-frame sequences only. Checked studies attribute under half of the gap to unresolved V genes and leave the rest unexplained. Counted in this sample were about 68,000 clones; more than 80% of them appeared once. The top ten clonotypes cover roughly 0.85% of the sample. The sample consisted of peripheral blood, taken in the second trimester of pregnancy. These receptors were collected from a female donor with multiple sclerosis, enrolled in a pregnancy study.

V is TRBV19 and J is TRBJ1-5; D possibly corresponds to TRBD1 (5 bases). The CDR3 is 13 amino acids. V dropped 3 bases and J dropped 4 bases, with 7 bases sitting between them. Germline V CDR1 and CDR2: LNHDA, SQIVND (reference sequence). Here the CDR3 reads CASSIRGNQPQHF. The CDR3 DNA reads TGTGCCAGTAGTATTCGGGGGAATCAGCCCCAGCATTTT.

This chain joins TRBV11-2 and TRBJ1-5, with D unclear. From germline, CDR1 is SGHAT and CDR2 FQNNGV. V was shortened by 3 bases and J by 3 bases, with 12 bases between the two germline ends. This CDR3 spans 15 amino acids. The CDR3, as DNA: TGTGCCAGCAGCTTGATTGTGGCCCCCAATCAGCCCCAGCATTTT. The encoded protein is CASSLIVAPNQPQHF.

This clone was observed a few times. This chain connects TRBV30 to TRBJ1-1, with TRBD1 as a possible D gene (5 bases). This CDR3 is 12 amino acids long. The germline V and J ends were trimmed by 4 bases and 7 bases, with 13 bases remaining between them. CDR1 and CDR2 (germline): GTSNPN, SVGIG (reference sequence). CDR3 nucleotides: TGTGCCTGGACCGACAGCCACCTTGAAGCTTTCTTT. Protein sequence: CAWTDSHLEAFF.

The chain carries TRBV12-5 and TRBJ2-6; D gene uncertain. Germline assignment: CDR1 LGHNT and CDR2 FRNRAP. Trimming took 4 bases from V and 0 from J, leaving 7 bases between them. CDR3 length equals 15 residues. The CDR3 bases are TGTGCTAGTGGTTCTCAGTCCTCTGGGGCCAACGTCCTGACTTTC. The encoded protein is CASGSQSSGANVLTF.

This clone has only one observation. The CDR3 spells CASSDLGANVLTF. DNA for the CDR3: TGTGCCAGCAGTGACTTGGGGGCCAACGTCCTGACTTTC. This chain uses TRBV25-1 with TRBJ2-6; D unclear. The V gene lost 3 bases and the J gene lost 4 bases, with 4 bases spanning the gap. Germline values: CDR1 MGHDK, CDR2 SYGVNS. This CDR3 comprises 13 residues.

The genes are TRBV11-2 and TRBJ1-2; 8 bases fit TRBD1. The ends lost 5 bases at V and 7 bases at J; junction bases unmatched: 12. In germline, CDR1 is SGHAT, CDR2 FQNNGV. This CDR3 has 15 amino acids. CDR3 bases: TGTGCCAGCAGCCTTCTCCTGAACAGGGGGGCTGGCTACACCTTC. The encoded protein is CASSLLLNRGAGYTF.

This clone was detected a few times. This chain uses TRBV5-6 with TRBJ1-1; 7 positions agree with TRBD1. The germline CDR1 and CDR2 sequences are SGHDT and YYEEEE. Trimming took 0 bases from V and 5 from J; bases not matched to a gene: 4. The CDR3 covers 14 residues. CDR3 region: CASSLGQGFTEAFF. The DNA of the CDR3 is TGTGCCAGCAGCTTGGGACAGGGTTTTACTGAAGCTTTCTTT. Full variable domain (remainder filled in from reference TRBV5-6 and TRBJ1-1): DAGVTQSPTHLIKTRGQQVTLRCSPKSGHDTVSWYQQALGQGPQFIFQYYEEEERQRGNFPDRFSGHQFPNYSSELNVNALLLGDSALYLCASSLGQGFTEAFFGQGTRLTVV.

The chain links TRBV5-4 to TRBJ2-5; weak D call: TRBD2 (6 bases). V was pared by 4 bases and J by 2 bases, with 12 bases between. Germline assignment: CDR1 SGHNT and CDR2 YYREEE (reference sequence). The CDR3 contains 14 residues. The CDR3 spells CASSPGLEQETQYF. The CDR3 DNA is TGTGCCAGCAGCCCGGGACTCGAGCAAGAGACCCAGTACTTC.

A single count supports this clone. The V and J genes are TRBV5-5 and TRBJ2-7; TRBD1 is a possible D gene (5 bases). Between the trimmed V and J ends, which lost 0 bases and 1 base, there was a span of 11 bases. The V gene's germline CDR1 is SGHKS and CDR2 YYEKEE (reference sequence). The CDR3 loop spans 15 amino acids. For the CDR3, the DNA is TGTGCCAGCAGCTTGGAAACAGGTTTGTCCTACGAGCAGTACTTC. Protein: CASSLETGLSYEQYF.

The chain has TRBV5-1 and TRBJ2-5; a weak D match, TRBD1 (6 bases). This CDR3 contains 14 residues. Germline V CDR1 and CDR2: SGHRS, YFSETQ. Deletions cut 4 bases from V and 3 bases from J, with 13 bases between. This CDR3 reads CASSALSGEETQYF. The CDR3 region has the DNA TGCGCCAGCAGCGCGCTTTCAGGGGAAGAGACCCAGTACTTC.

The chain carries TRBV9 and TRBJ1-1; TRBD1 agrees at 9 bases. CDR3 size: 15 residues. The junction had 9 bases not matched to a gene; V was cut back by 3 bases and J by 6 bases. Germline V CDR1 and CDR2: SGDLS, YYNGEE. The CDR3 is CASSAQQGAVAEAFF. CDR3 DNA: TGTGCCAGCAGCGCTCAACAGGGGGCGGTAGCTGAAGCTTTCTTT.

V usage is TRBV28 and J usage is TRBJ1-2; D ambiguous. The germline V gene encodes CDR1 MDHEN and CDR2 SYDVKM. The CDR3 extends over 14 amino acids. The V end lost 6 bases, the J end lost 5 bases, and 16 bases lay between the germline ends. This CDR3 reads CASRPTEFVYGYTF. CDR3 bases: TGTGCCAGCAGGCCAACAGAGTTTGTGTATGGCTACACCTTC.

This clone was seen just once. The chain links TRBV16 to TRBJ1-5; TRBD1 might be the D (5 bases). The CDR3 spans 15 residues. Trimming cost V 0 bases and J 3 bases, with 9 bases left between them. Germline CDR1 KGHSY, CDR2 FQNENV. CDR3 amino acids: CASSQSGQINQPQHF. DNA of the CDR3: TGTGCCAGCAGCCAATCCGGACAAATCAATCAGCCCCAGCATTTT. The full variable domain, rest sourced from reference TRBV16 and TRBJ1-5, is GEEVAQTPKHLVRGEGQKAKLYCAPIKGHSYVFWYQQVLKNEFKFLISFQNENVFDETGMPKERFSAKCLPNSPCSLEIQATKLEDSAVYFCASSQSGQINQPQHFGDGTRLSIL.

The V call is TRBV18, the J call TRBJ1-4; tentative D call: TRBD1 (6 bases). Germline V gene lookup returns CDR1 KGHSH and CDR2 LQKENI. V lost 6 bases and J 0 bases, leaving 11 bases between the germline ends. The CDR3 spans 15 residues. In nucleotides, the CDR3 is TGTGCCAGCTCGTCACAGGGAGCAACTAATGAAAAACTGTTTTTT. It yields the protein CASSSQGATNEKLFF.

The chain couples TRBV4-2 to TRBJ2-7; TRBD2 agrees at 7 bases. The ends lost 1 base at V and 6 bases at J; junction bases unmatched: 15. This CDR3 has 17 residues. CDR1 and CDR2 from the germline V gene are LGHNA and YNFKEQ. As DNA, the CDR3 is TGTGCCAGCAGCCAAGGAGGGGCGGAGGCGGGGGTATCCGAGCAGTACTTC. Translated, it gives CASSQGGAEAGVSEQYF.

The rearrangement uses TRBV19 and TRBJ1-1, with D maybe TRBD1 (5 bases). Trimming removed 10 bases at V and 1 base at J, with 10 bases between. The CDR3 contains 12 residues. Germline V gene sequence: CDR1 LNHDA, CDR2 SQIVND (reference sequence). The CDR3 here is CATRTGNTEAFF. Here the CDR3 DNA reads TGTGCCACCCGAACAGGGAACACTGAAGCTTTCTTT.

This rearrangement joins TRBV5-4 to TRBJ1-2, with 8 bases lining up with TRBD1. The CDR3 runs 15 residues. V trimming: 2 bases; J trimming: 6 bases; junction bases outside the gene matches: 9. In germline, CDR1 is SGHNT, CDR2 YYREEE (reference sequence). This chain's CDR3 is CASSLPGTGGDGYTF. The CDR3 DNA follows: TGTGCCAGCAGCTTACCCGGCACAGGGGGGGATGGCTACACCTTC.

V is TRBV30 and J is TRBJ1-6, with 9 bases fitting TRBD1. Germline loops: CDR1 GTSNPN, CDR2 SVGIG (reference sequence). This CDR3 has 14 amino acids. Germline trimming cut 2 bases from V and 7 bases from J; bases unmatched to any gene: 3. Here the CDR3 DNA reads TGTGCCTGGAGTCGGACAGGGGAGAATTCACCCCTCCACTTT. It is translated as CAWSRTGENSPLHF. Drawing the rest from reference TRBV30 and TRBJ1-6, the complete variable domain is SQTIHQWPATLVQPVGSPLSLECTVEGTSNPNLYWYRQAAGRGLQLLFYSVGIGQISSEVPQNLSASRPQDRQFILSSKKLLLSDSGFYLCAWSRTGENSPLHFGNGTRLTVT.

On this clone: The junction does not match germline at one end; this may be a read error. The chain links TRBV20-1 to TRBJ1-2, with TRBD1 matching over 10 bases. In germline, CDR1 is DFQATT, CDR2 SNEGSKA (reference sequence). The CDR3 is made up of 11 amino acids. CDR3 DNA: TGCAGTGCTAGCCGACAGGGGGCACCACTCTTC. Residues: CSASRQGAPLF.

For the CDR3, the DNA is TGTGCCAGCAGCCCGGGACGGGGGTGGGTGCCCCAGCATTTT. Its translation is CASSPGRGWVPQHF. The chain carries TRBV7-6 and TRBJ1-5; D is perhaps TRBD1 (5 bases). Germline CDR1 reads SGHVS; CDR2 reads FNYEAQ. V dropped 5 bases and J dropped 9 bases, with 17 bases sitting between them. This CDR3 is built from 14 residues.